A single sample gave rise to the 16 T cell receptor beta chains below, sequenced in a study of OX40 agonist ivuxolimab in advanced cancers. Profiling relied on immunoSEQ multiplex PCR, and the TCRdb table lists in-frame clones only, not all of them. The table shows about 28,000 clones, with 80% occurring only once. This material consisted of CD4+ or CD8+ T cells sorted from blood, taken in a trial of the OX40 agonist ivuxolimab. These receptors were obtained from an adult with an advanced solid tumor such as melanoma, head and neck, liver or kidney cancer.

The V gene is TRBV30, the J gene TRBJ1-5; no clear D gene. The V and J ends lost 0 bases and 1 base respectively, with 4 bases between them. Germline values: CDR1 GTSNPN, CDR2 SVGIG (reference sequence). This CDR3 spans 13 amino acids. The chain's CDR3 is CAWSVGSNQPQHF. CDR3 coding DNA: TGTGCCTGGAGTGTCGGGAGCAATCAGCCCCAGCATTTT. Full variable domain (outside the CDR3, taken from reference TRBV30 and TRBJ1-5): SQTIHQWPATLVQPVGSPLSLECTVEGTSNPNLYWYRQAAGRGLQLLFYSVGIGQISSEVPQNLSASRPQDRQFILSSKKLLLSDSGFYLCAWSVGSNQPQHFGDGTRLSIL.

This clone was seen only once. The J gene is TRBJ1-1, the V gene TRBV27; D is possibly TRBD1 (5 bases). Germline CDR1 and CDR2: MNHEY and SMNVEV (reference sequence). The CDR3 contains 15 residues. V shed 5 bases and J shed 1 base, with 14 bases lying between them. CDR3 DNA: TGTGCCAGCAGTATAACACAGGTGTCGAACACTGAAGCTTTCTTT. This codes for CASSITQVSNTEAFF.

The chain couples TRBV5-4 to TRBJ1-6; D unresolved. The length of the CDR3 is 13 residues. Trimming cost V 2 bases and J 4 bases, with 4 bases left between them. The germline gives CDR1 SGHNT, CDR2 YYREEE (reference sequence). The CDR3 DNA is TGTGCCAGCAGCTTACCATATAATTCACCCCTCCACTTT. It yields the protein CASSLPYNSPLHF.

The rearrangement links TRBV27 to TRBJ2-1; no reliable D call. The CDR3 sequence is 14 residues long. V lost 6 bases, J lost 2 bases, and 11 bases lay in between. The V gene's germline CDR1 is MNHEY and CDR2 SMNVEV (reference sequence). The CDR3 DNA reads TGTGCCAGCAGCATATCTCTCCCCTACAATGAGCAGTTCTTC. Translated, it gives CASSISLPYNEQFF.

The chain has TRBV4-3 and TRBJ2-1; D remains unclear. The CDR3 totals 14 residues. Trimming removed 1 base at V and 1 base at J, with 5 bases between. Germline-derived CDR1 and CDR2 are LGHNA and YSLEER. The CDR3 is CASSQGMSYNEQFF. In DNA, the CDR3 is TGCGCCAGCAGCCAAGGTATGTCCTACAATGAGCAGTTCTTC.

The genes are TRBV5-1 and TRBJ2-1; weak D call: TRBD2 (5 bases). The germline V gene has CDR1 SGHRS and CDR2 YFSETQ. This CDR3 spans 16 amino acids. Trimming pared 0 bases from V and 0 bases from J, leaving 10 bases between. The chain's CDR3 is CASSLATGSSYNEQFF. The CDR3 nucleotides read TGCGCCAGCAGCTTGGCGACTGGGAGCTCCTACAATGAGCAGTTCTTC.

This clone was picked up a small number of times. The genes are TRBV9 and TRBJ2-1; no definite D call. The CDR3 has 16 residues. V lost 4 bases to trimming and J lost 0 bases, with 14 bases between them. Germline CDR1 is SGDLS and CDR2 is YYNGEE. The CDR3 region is CASSTFGGASYNEQFF. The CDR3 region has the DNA TGTGCCAGCAGCACATTTGGCGGAGCCTCCTACAATGAGCAGTTCTTC.

Written as DNA, the CDR3 is TGTGCCAGCAGCTTGGGGGGGTCTGGGGAGCAGTTCTTC. Amino acids: CASSLGGSGEQFF. This sequence joins TRBV5-4 and TRBJ2-1; D tentatively reads TRBD1 or TRBD2 (5 bases each). Germline V gives CDR1 SGHNT, CDR2 YYREEE (reference sequence). This CDR3 region has 13 residues. V lost 0 bases, J lost 10 bases, and 11 bases lay in between.

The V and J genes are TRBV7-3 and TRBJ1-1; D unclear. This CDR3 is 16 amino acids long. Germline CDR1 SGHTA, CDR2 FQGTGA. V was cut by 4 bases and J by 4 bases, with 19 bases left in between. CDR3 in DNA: TGTGCCAGCAGCTCAAAAGACCCGGGCCTGGCCACTGAAGCTTTCTTT. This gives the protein CASSSKDPGLATEAFF.

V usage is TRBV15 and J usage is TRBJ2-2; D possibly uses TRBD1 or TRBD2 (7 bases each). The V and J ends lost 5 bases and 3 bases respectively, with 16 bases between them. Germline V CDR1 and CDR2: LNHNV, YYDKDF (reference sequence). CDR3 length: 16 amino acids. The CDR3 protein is CATSLTRGGYTGELFF. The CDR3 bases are TGTGCCACCAGCCTTACCAGGGGGGGATACACCGGGGAGCTGTTTTTT.

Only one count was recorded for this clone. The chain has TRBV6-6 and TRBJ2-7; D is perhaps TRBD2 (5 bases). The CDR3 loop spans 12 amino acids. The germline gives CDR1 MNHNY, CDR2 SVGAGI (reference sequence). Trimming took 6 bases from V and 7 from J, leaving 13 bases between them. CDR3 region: CASSNGIREQYF. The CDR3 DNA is TGTGCCAGCAGCAACGGGATTCGGGAGCAGTACTTC.

The CDR3 DNA sequence: TGTGCCAGTAAACCGGACATCTCCTACGAGCAGTACTTC. Protein: CASKPDISYEQYF. The gene calls are TRBV19 and TRBJ2-7; D may be TRBD1 (5 bases). There are 13 residues in the CDR3. Per the germline V gene, CDR1 is LNHDA and CDR2 is SQIVND (reference sequence). V was clipped by 7 bases and J by 0 bases, with 10 bases between them. Full variable domain (outside the CDR3, taken from reference TRBV19 and TRBJ2-7): DGGITQSPKYLFRKEGQNVTLSCEQNLNHDAMYWYRQDPGQGLRLIYYSQIVNDFQKGDIAEGYSVSREKKESFPLTVTSAQKNPTAFYLCASKPDISYEQYFGPGTRLTVT.

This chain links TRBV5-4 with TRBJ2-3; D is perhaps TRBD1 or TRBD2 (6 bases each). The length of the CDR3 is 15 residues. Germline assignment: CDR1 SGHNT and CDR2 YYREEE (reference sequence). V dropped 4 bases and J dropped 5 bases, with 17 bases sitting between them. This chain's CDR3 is CASSPGWGAQDTQYF. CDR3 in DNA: TGTGCCAGCAGCCCAGGGTGGGGGGCACAAGATACGCAGTATTTT.

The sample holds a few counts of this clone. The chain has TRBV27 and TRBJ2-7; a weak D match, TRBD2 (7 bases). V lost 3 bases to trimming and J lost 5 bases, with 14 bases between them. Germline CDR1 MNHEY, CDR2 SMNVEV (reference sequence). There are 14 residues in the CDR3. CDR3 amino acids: CASSFGGPGNEQYF. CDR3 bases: TGTGCCAGCAGTTTCGGGGGGCCCGGGAACGAGCAGTACTTC.

The CDR3 DNA is TGTGCCACTAGCGGGGGGGCTGTGGTTTACAATGAGCAGTTCTTC. This translates into CATSGGAVVYNEQFF. The V call is TRBV25-1, the J call TRBJ2-1; 12 bases align to TRBD2. CDR1 and CDR2 (germline): MGHDK, SYGVNS. The CDR3 sequence is 15 residues long. J lost 4 bases, V lost 10 bases, and 8 bases had no gene match.

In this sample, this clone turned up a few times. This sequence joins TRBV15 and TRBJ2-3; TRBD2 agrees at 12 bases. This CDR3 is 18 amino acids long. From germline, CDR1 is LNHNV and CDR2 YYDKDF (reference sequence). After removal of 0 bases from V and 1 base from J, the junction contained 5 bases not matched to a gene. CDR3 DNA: TGTGCCACCAGCAGAGATCGGGCTAGCGGGGGGGGCACAGATACGCAGTATTTT. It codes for CATSRDRASGGGTDTQYF.